Listed here are 22 T cell receptor beta chains from one sample, sequenced in a study of identical twins. A single record per CDR3 protein comes from TCRdb applying MiXCR to the 5' RACE reads. The sample has about 810,000 distinct CDR3 sequences; about 12% are singletons. Another study also made use of these data, one on yellow fever vaccine responses in identical twins.

The source material was PBMCs. The receptors stem from a woman between 18 and 29 years old in good health.

This chain connects TRBV9 to TRBJ1-1; D gene ambiguous. V was clipped by 0 bases and J by 0 bases, with 6 bases between them. Germline V lookup: CDR1 SGDLS, CDR2 YYNGEE. The CDR3 sequence is 14 residues long. The CDR3 sequence is CASSVVRMNTEAFF. CDR3 nucleotide sequence: TGTGCCAGCAGCGTAGTGCGGATGAACACTGAAGCTTTCTTT.

This clonotype was picked up a small number of times. The V call is TRBV27, the J call TRBJ1-1; D is undetermined. The V gene's germline CDR1 is MNHEY and CDR2 SMNVEV (reference sequence). V was pared by 3 bases and J by 1 base, with 9 bases between. The CDR3 has 14 residues. CDR3 coding DNA: TGTGCCAGCAGTTTTAGGGCTTCGAACACTGAAGCTTTCTTT. This translates into CASSFRASNTEAFF.

This rearrangement joins TRBV29-1 to TRBJ1-2, with 7 bases matching TRBD1. The germline CDR1 and CDR2 sequences are SQVTM and ANQGSEA. This CDR3 has 13 residues. J lost 1 base, V lost 7 bases, and 6 bases had no gene match. Here the CDR3 reads CSAWTGNNYGYTF. The CDR3 DNA follows: TGCAGCGCCTGGACAGGAAATAACTATGGCTACACCTTC.

This clonotype has just a few counts. The rearrangement joins TRBV5-1 to TRBJ1-1; 8 bases line up with TRBD1. CDR3 length: 16 residues. Germline values: CDR1 SGHRS, CDR2 YFSETQ. V dropped 0 bases and J dropped 0; count of bases not matched to a gene: 4. The CDR3 nucleotides are TGCGCCAGCAGCTTGGTTCAGGGGGCGTTGAACACTGAAGCTTTCTTT. Amino acids: CASSLVQGALNTEAFF.

J is TRBJ1-1 and V is TRBV29-1; 9 nucleotides agree with TRBD1. Trimming cost V 4 bases and J 5 bases; bases outside gene matches: 5. There are 13 residues in the CDR3. Germline V gene lookup returns CDR1 SQVTM and CDR2 ANQGSEA. The CDR3 DNA is TGCAGCGTTGTGACAGGGGGATGGACTGAAGCTTTCTTT. It codes for CSVVTGGWTEAFF.

The sample holds a few counts of this clonotype. The gene calls are TRBV2 and TRBJ2-7, with 7 bases fitting TRBD2. Germline V lookup: CDR1 SNHLY, CDR2 FYNNEI. The V segment lost 4 bases and the J segment 3 bases; nucleotides outside the gene matches: 3. CDR3 length: 13 residues. The CDR3: CASSGDYIYEQYF. The DNA of the CDR3 is TGTGCCAGCAGTGGGGACTATATCTACGAGCAGTACTTC.

The chain has TRBV27 and TRBJ1-5; 7 bases are a match to TRBD1. The germline V gene has CDR1 MNHEY and CDR2 SMNVEV (reference sequence). The J segment lost 5 bases and the V segment lost 6 bases, leaving 7 bases of the junction unmatched. The CDR3 contains 14 residues. The CDR3 protein is CASRDTGADQPQHF. Written as DNA, the CDR3 is TGTGCCAGCAGAGACACAGGGGCCGATCAGCCCCAGCATTTT.

V is TRBV6-5 and J is TRBJ2-7; tentative D call: TRBD2 (5 bases). Trimming removed 2 bases from V and 4 bases from J, with 12 bases in between. The CDR3 runs to 14 residues. The germline V gene has CDR1 MNHEY and CDR2 SVGAGI. The CDR3 spells CASSYAGLGYEQYV. The CDR3 nucleotides are TGTGCCAGCAGTTACGCTGGACTCGGTTACGAGCAGTACGTC.

This clonotype was picked up a small number of times. The chain joins TRBV7-9 to TRBJ2-7, with 7 nucleotides matching TRBD1. Germline values: CDR1 SEHNR, CDR2 FQNEAQ (reference sequence). This CDR3 contains 15 residues. Unmatched junction bases numbered 9, after V lost 4 bases and J lost 3 bases. The CDR3, as DNA: TGTGCCAGCAGCTCGGACAGGAGCCTAATCTACGAGCAGTACTTC. Its protein product is CASSSDRSLIYEQYF.

The chain joins TRBV6-2 or TRBV6-3 to TRBJ2-1; 8 nucleotides match TRBD2. With 10 bases clipped from V and 4 bases from J, the junction kept 6 bases outside the gene matches. The length of the CDR3 is 13 residues. Germline assignment: CDR1 MNHEY and CDR2 SVGEGT. CDR3 sequence: CATTGGLYNEQFF. As DNA, the CDR3 is TGTGCCACCACGGGGGGGCTATACAATGAGCAGTTCTTC.

This clonotype was seen at least ten times. V gene TRBV5-1 combines with J gene TRBJ2-7; no clear D gene. Germline V gives CDR1 SGHRS, CDR2 YFSETQ. The CDR3 contains 13 residues. The ends were cut back, 0 bases at V and 3 bases at J, with 7 bases in the middle. The DNA of the CDR3 is TGCGCCAGCAGCTTGGTCGCCAACTACGAGCAGTACTTC. This sequence encodes CASSLVANYEQYF.

This clonotype was detected ten times or more. V gene TRBV29-1 combines with J gene TRBJ2-7, with TRBD2 matching over 14 bases. The length of the CDR3 is 14 residues. Trimming cost V 5 bases and J 6 bases; bases outside gene matches: 6. Per the germline V gene, CDR1 is SQVTM and CDR2 is ANQGSEA. The CDR3 DNA reads TGCAGCGTTTCTCCGGGACTAGCGGGAGTCGAGCAGTACTTC. Protein: CSVSPGLAGVEQYF.

The genes are TRBV28 and TRBJ1-4; unclear D gene. This CDR3 is built from 15 residues. V gave up 6 bases and J gave up 0 bases, with 11 bases separating them. Germline CDR1 reads MDHEN; CDR2 reads SYDVKM. DNA of the CDR3: TGTGCCAGCAGCCCGGCCCCTGCAACTAATGAAAAACTGTTTTTT. This gives the protein CASSPAPATNEKLFF.

This clonotype was detected a few times. The genes are TRBV5-1 and TRBJ1-2; D is ambiguous. Germline V lookup: CDR1 SGHRS, CDR2 YFSETQ. CDR3 length: 14 residues. Trimming cost V 7 bases and J 4 bases, with 17 bases left between them. The CDR3, as DNA: TGCGCCAGCGCCTCCCAACGTGGGCCCTATGGCTACACCTTC. This gives the protein CASASQRGPYGYTF.

This clonotype was found a few times. The chain employs TRBV10-3 and TRBJ1-6; D unclear. Trimming shortened V by 7 bases and J by 5 bases, and 12 bases separated the two germline ends. CDR3 length: 14 residues. The germline gives CDR1 ENHRY, CDR2 SYGVKD. CDR3 sequence reads: CAINAGPDNSPLHF. For the CDR3, the DNA is TGTGCCATCAACGCAGGACCCGATAATTCACCCCTCCACTTT.

This clonotype has at least ten counts. The genes are TRBV5-1 and TRBJ2-1; 13 bases agree with TRBD2. CDR3 length: 19 residues. Per the germline V gene, CDR1 is SGHRS and CDR2 is YFSETQ. The ends lost 0 bases at V and 1 base at J; junction bases unmatched: 7. The DNA of the CDR3 is TGCGCCAGCAGCTTGGTAGGACTAGCGGGGGCCGGATCCTACAATGAGCAGTTCTTC. Protein product: CASSLVGLAGAGSYNEQFF.

The chain links TRBV5-5 to TRBJ2-1; 12 positions agree with TRBD2. This CDR3 region has 17 residues. J was trimmed by 9 bases and V by 4 bases; bases with no gene match: 14. Germline V gene data show CDR1 as SGHKS and CDR2 as YYEKEE (reference sequence). The CDR3 DNA sequence: TGTGCCAGCAGCCCCCGTGGGTCTAGCGGGGGGGCGGGTGAGCAGTTCTTC. It translates to CASSPRGSSGGAGEQFF.

This clonotype was seen ten or more times. The chain recombines TRBV12-3 or TRBV12-4 with TRBJ2-5, with TRBD2 matching over 7 bases. The CDR3 totals 13 residues. J gave up 5 bases and V 6 bases, and 6 bases lay outside the gene matches. CDR3 sequence: CASRLGLLETQYF. In nucleotides, the CDR3 is TGTGCCAGCAGACTGGGACTACTGGAGACCCAGTACTTC.

V gene TRBV5-6 combines with J gene TRBJ2-4; 7 bases fit TRBD1. The germline gives CDR1 SGHDT, CDR2 YYEEEE. The V and J ends lost 4 bases and 9 bases, in that order; junction bases with no gene match: 16. The CDR3 sequence is 16 residues long. CDR3 amino acids: CASSMRQGFVYGIQYF. CDR3 nucleotide sequence: TGTGCCAGCAGCATGCGACAGGGATTCGTTTACGGCATTCAGTACTTC. Drawing the rest from reference TRBV5-6 and TRBJ2-4, the complete variable domain is DAGVTQSPTHLIKTRGQQVTLRCSPKSGHDTVSWYQQALGQGPQFIFQYYEEEERQRGNFPDRFSGHQFPNYSSELNVNALLLGDSALYLCASSMRQGFVYGIQYFGAGTRLSVL.

This clonotype was seen a handful of times. This chain links TRBV15 with TRBJ2-7; TRBD1 is a possible D gene (6 bases). The CDR3 extends over 15 amino acids. Germline CDR1 and CDR2: LNHNV and YYDKDF (reference sequence). V shed 1 base and J shed 1 base, with 11 bases lying between them. As DNA, the CDR3 is TGTGCCACCAGCAGAGTTTGGGACACTTCCTACGAGCAGTACTTC. Amino acid sequence: CATSRVWDTSYEQYF.

The V gene is TRBV29-1, the J gene TRBJ1-2; a possible D gene is TRBD1 (5 bases). The germline gives CDR1 SQVTM, CDR2 ANQGSEA. With 4 bases removed from V and 0 bases from J, the gap between germline ends came to 9 bases. The CDR3 is 13 residues long. CDR3 region: CSVAQGANYGYTF. The CDR3 region has the DNA TGCAGCGTTGCGCAGGGCGCTAACTATGGCTACACCTTC.

This chain joins TRBV5-1 and TRBJ2-1; D gene ambiguous. V dropped 5 bases and J dropped 2 bases, with 17 bases sitting between them. Germline values: CDR1 SGHRS, CDR2 YFSETQ. The CDR3 is made up of 16 amino acids. The CDR3 region is CASSITNSMAYNEQFF. CDR3 coding DNA: TGCGCCAGCAGTATAACCAACTCGATGGCCTACAATGAGCAGTTCTTC.